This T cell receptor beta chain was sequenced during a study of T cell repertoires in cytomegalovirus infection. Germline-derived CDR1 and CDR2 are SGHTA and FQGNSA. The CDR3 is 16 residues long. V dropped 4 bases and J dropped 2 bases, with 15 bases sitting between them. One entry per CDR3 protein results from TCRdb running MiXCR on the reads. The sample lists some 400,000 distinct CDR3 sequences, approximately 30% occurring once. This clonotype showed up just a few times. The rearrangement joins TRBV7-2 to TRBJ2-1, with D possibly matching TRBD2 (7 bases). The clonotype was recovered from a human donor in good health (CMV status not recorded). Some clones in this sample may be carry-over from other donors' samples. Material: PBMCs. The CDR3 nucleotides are TGTGCCAGCAGCTCAGTAGGGGGGGGCCCCTACAATGAGCAGTTCTTC. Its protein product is CASSSVGGGPYNEQFF.